This passage covers 31 T cell receptor beta chains from one sample sequenced in a study of brain T cells in children with intractable seizures. Time point given: blood from clinic visit 5 months post-surgery; TSC patient then seizure free. Only in-frame clones appear in the TCRdb table, and some are missing; sequencing was by immunoSEQ multiplex PCR. This table holds about 320,000 clones, 93% found once. Here the sequenced sample was peripheral blood, taken approximately 5 months after surgery. The origin of the receptors is a boy under two years old with tuberous sclerosis and intractable seizures.

J is TRBJ2-3 and V is TRBV12-5; D gene ambiguous. The CDR3 runs to 14 residues. Trimming cost V 0 bases and J 4 bases, with 8 bases left between them. CDR1 and CDR2 (germline): LGHNT, FRNRAP. CDR3 amino acids: CASGLVNIPDTQYF. CDR3 bases: TGTGCTAGTGGTTTGGTTAACATCCCAGATACGCAGTATTTT.

This clone was observed once. V gene TRBV11-2 combines with J gene TRBJ1-2; D is unclear. Germline loops: CDR1 SGHAT, CDR2 FQNNGV. Trimming shortened V by 1 base and J by 2 bases, and 11 bases separated the two germline ends. This CDR3 has 15 residues. The CDR3 here is CASSLGAGPNYGYTF. DNA for the CDR3: TGTGCCAGCAGCTTAGGGGCAGGCCCGAACTATGGCTACACCTTC. The full variable domain, in which reference TRBV11-2 and TRBJ1-2 provide the parts outside the CDR3, is EAGVAQSPRYKIIEKRQSVAFWCNPISGHATLYWYQQILGQGPKLLIQFQNNGVVDDSQLPKDRFSAERLKGVDSTLKIQPAKLEDSAVYLCASSLGAGPNYGYTFGSGTRLTVV.

This chain links TRBV27 with TRBJ2-7; 9 bases match TRBD1. V trimming: 1 base; J trimming: 4 bases; junction bases outside the gene matches: 8. Germline CDR1 MNHEY, CDR2 SMNVEV (reference sequence). The CDR3 runs to 16 residues. CDR3 protein: CASSLFRGTGRYEQYF. Here the CDR3 DNA reads TGTGCCAGCAGTTTATTTCGGGGGACAGGGAGGTACGAGCAGTACTTC.

The chain recombines TRBV30 with TRBJ2-1; 9 nucleotides agree with TRBD1. CDR3 length: 16 amino acids. CDR1 is GTSNPN and CDR2 is SVGIG in the germline V gene (reference sequence). Trimming took 4 bases from V and 2 from J; bases not matched to a gene: 9. Here the CDR3 reads CAWNSPGTGTYNEQFF. CDR3 sequence (DNA): TGTGCCTGGAACTCCCCCGGGACAGGGACCTACAATGAGCAGTTCTTC.

The chain recombines TRBV6-5 with TRBJ1-6, with TRBD1 as a possible D gene (6 bases). This CDR3 has 13 amino acids. V lost 9 bases, J lost 7 bases, and 13 bases lay in between. Germline V gene lookup returns CDR1 MNHEY and CDR2 SVGAGI. CDR3 residues: CASRTAKNSPLHF. The CDR3 bases are TGTGCCAGTCGGACAGCGAAAAATTCACCCCTCCACTTT.

The CDR3 sequence is CATSDYSNQPQHF. CDR3 DNA: TGTGCCACCAGTGATTATAGCAATCAGCCCCAGCATTTT. The chain joins TRBV24-1 to TRBJ1-5; D uncertain. CDR3 length: 13 amino acids. The germline gives CDR1 KGHDR, CDR2 SFDVKD. Deletions cut 2 bases from V and 0 bases from J, with 1 base between.

The genes are TRBV28 and TRBJ2-2; D might be TRBD2 (5 bases). Germline CDR1 reads MDHEN; CDR2 reads SYDVKM. CDR3 length equals 12 residues. Trimming removed 6 bases from V and 7 bases from J, with 9 bases in between. The CDR3 sequence: CASSGRGGELFF. The CDR3 region has the DNA TGTGCCAGCAGCGGACGGGGCGGGGAGCTGTTTTTT.

The chain is built from TRBV7-9 and TRBJ2-1; 10 bases align to TRBD1. The CDR3 consists of 16 residues. Germline CDR1 reads SEHNR; CDR2 reads FQNEAQ (reference sequence). With 3 bases clipped from V and 4 bases from J, the junction kept 6 bases outside the gene matches. CDR3 nucleotides: TGTGCCAGCAGCTTTCCCGGGACAGGGGAATACAATGAGCAGTTCTTC. It yields the protein CASSFPGTGEYNEQFF.

This clone came up once. This sequence joins TRBV5-1 and TRBJ1-1, with no clear D. CDR1 is SGHRS, CDR2 YFSETQ, per germline. V gave up 0 bases and J gave up 0 bases, with 12 bases separating them. This CDR3 contains 16 residues. The CDR3 DNA reads TGCGCCAGCAGCTTGGCAAGGGCCACGATGAACACTGAAGCTTTCTTT. Translated: CASSLARATMNTEAFF.

This chain joins TRBV7-2 and TRBJ2-6; no firm D call. Germline CDR1 reads SGHTA; CDR2 reads FQGNSA. This CDR3 spans 17 amino acids. V lost 5 bases, J lost 2 bases, and 16 bases lay in between. The CDR3 here is CASSPIPDVAGANVLTF. In nucleotides, the CDR3 is TGTGCCAGCAGCCCGATACCGGATGTCGCTGGGGCCAACGTCCTGACTTTC.

The V gene is TRBV5-8, the J gene TRBJ2-7, with D possibly TRBD1 on 6 matching bases. CDR3 size: 16 residues. Looked up from germline, CDR1 is SGHTS and CDR2 is YDEGEE. The V end was cut by 5 bases, the J end by 1 base, with 19 bases between. CDR3 coding DNA: TGTGCCAGCAGTCGCCGCCCGTTACAGGGTTCCTACGAGCAGTACTTC. Its translation: CASSRRPLQGSYEQYF.

V and J are TRBV6-4 and TRBJ2-2; D call uncertain. Trimming took off 0 bases at V and 5 bases at J, with 7 bases between the two ends. The CDR3 is 14 amino acids. Germline values: CDR1 MRHNA, CDR2 SNTAGT. The CDR3 coding sequence is TGTGCCAGCAGTGACTCGTGGGGTACCGGGGAGCTGTTTTTT. This gives the protein CASSDSWGTGELFF.

V usage is TRBV27 and J usage is TRBJ1-5, with D perhaps TRBD1 (6 bases). Germline values: CDR1 MNHEY, CDR2 SMNVEV (reference sequence). V was clipped by 5 bases and J by 5 bases, with 16 bases between them. The CDR3 runs 15 residues. The CDR3 here is CASSHLGTTHQPQHF. The CDR3, as DNA: TGTGCCAGCAGTCACCTCGGGACAACCCATCAGCCCCAGCATTTT.

This rearrangement joins TRBV9 to TRBJ2-5; D not resolved. The V and J ends lost 5 bases and 2 bases respectively, with 13 bases between them. Per germline, CDR1 SGDLS and CDR2 YYNGEE. The CDR3 has 14 amino acids. The chain's CDR3 is CASSLTGSQETQYF. For the CDR3, the DNA is TGTGCCAGCAGTTTAACCGGGTCGCAAGAGACCCAGTACTTC.

The V call is TRBV2, the J call TRBJ2-3, with unresolved D. The CDR3 has 15 amino acids. With 5 bases removed from V and 0 bases from J, the gap between germline ends came to 12 bases. Per germline, CDR1 SNHLY and CDR2 FYNNEI. DNA for the CDR3: TGTGCCAGCAGTCTTGCCGAGTTGAGCACAGATACGCAGTATTTT. This sequence encodes CASSLAELSTDTQYF.

In this sample, this clone turned up a few times. J is TRBJ1-2 and V is TRBV25-1; D uncertain. CDR1 is MGHDK and CDR2 is SYGVNS in the germline V gene. The ends were cut back, 4 bases at V and 6 bases at J, with 15 bases in the middle. The CDR3 runs to 14 residues. CDR3 DNA sequence: TGTGCCAGCAGTGTGGAACCAAGCCCAGATGGCTACACCTTC. Residues: CASSVEPSPDGYTF.

The chain is built from TRBV11-3 and TRBJ1-1; D call uncertain. Germline V lookup: CDR1 SGHNT, CDR2 YENEEA. The V gene lost 2 bases and the J gene lost 1 base, with 2 bases spanning the gap. CDR3 length equals 12 residues. CDR3 nucleotide sequence: TGTGCCAGCAGCTTAACGAACACTGAAGCTTTCTTT. Translating gives CASSLTNTEAFF.

V is TRBV6-4 and J is TRBJ2-7; D gene ambiguous. Germline V gene lookup returns CDR1 MRHNA and CDR2 SNTAGT. The CDR3 spans 13 residues. Trimming removed 8 bases at V and 5 bases at J, with 16 bases between. CDR3 loop: CASLSLPVHEQYF. For the CDR3, the DNA is TGTGCCAGCCTAAGCCTCCCCGTCCACGAGCAGTACTTC.

The rearrangement links TRBV15 to TRBJ1-1; 7 nucleotides match TRBD1. J gave up 0 bases and V 1 base, and 5 bases lay outside the gene matches. CDR3 size: 16 residues. The germline gives CDR1 LNHNV, CDR2 YYDKDF (reference sequence). This chain's CDR3 is CATSRGQGLMNTEAFF. In nucleotides, the CDR3 is TGTGCCACCAGCAGAGGACAGGGTCTCATGAACACTGAAGCTTTCTTT.

The gene calls are TRBV7-3 and TRBJ2-5, with D possibly TRBD2 on 5 matching bases. This CDR3 region has 13 residues. Trimming left V 5 bases short and J 5 bases short, with 12 bases between. CDR1 SGHTA and CDR2 FQGTGA come from the germline V gene. The CDR3 DNA follows: TGTGCCAGCAGCGCCGGGGATCTGGAGACCCAGTACTTC. Residues: CASSAGDLETQYF.

This rearrangement joins TRBV5-1 to TRBJ2-7, with 7 bases lining up with TRBD1. Trimming removed 3 bases from V and 7 bases from J; junction bases left unmatched: 10. Germline CDR1 SGHRS, CDR2 YFSETQ. The length of the CDR3 is 14 residues. The CDR3 nucleotides are TGCGCCAGCAGCTCCTGGGACAGAGAGTGGGAGCAGTACTTC. Translation gives CASSSWDREWEQYF.

This clone has a single count. DNA for the CDR3: TGTGCCACCAGCAGAGGCGTTAGTGAGGGGGCTTTAAGGGGCTACACCTTC. As protein: CATSRGVSEGALRGYTF. The rearrangement joins TRBV15 to TRBJ1-2; 7 bases are shared with TRBD1. V shed 1 base and J 8 bases; nucleotides not matched to a gene: 16. The CDR3 has 17 residues. The germline V gene encodes CDR1 LNHNV and CDR2 YYDKDF (reference sequence).

This sequence joins TRBV12-3 or TRBV12-4 and TRBJ2-5; a weak D match, TRBD1 (6 bases). The CDR3 runs 13 residues. The V end lost 6 bases, the J end lost 5 bases, and 13 bases lay between the germline ends. CDR3 sequence: CASSTGWWETQYF. CDR3 nucleotide sequence: TGTGCCAGCAGCACAGGGTGGTGGGAGACCCAGTACTTC.

This clone was seen just once. V usage is TRBV15 and J usage is TRBJ2-6, with no clear D. CDR3 length: 16 amino acids. V dropped 2 bases and J dropped 0 bases, with 8 bases sitting between them. Germline V lookup: CDR1 LNHNV, CDR2 YYDKDF (reference sequence). CDR3 sequence reads: CATSRYSPSGANVLTF. CDR3 sequence (DNA): TGTGCCACCAGCAGATACTCGCCCTCTGGGGCCAACGTCCTGACTTTC.

The chain recombines TRBV19 with TRBJ2-1; 8 bases map to TRBD2. The junction had 10 bases not matched to a gene; V was cut back by 5 bases and J by 7 bases. This CDR3 contains 15 residues. Germline V gives CDR1 LNHDA, CDR2 SQIVND (reference sequence). The chain's CDR3 is CASSETSVFKNEQFF. Written as DNA, the CDR3 is TGTGCCAGTAGTGAGACTAGCGTCTTTAAGAATGAGCAGTTCTTC.

This chain joins TRBV29-1 and TRBJ1-1; possibly TRBD1 for D (5 bases). In germline, CDR1 is SQVTM, CDR2 ANQGSEA. The CDR3 has 14 amino acids. V was trimmed by 4 bases and J by 7 bases, leaving 19 bases between them. The CDR3: CSVGSGWDGGEAFF. CDR3 bases: TGCAGCGTTGGAAGTGGCTGGGACGGGGGTGAAGCTTTCTTT. Using reference TRBV29-1 and TRBJ1-1 for the parts outside the CDR3, the full variable domain is SAVISQKPSRDICQRGTSLTIQCQVDSQVTMMFWYRQQPGQSLTLIATANQGSEATYESGFVIDKFPISRPNLTFSTLTVSNMSPEDSSIYLCSVGSGWDGGEAFFGQGTRLTVV.

In its sample, this clone was seen a few times. The chain is built from TRBV5-6 and TRBJ2-7, with D possibly being TRBD1 (5 bases). V was trimmed by 1 base and J by 3 bases, leaving 14 bases between them. Germline loops: CDR1 SGHDT, CDR2 YYEEEE. This CDR3 is built from 15 residues. The CDR3 protein is CASSLSPRQSYEQYF. The CDR3 nucleotides read TGTGCCAGCAGCTTGAGTCCGAGACAGAGCTACGAGCAGTACTTC. The whole variable domain, remainder taken from reference TRBV5-6 and TRBJ2-7, is DAGVTQSPTHLIKTRGQQVTLRCSPKSGHDTVSWYQQALGQGPQFIFQYYEEEERQRGNFPDRFSGHQFPNYSSELNVNALLLGDSALYLCASSLSPRQSYEQYFGPGTRLTVT.

Only a few counts were recorded for this clone. The chain links TRBV5-1 to TRBJ1-1; 7 nucleotides align to TRBD1. Germline CDR1 and CDR2: SGHRS and YFSETQ. Trimming at V came to 3 bases and at J to 1 base, leaving 3 bases not matched to a gene. This CDR3 contains 14 residues. The CDR3, as DNA: TGCGCCAGCAGCTCGGGACAGCCGAACACTGAAGCTTTCTTT. Amino acids: CASSSGQPNTEAFF.

The chain joins TRBV6-5 to TRBJ1-2, with 9 bases that match TRBD1. CDR3 length equals 15 residues. V was clipped by 5 bases and J by 2 bases; unmatched bases: 6. Germline CDR1 MNHEY, CDR2 SVGAGI. CDR3 DNA: TGTGCCAGCAGTAACCATGGACAGGGGAACTATGGCTACACCTTC. Its protein product is CASSNHGQGNYGYTF.

This rearrangement joins TRBV5-1 to TRBJ1-6, with 7 bases identical to TRBD1. This CDR3 comprises 18 residues. V gave up 0 bases and J gave up 7 bases; unmatched junction bases: 13. CDR1 and CDR2 from the germline V gene are SGHRS and YFSETQ. The CDR3 loop is CASSLEIGGQFKNSPLHF. The CDR3 nucleotides read TGCGCCAGCAGCTTGGAAATCGGGGGACAGTTTAAAAATTCACCCCTCCACTTT.

The chain uses TRBV9 and TRBJ2-3; the D gene is possibly TRBD2 (5 bases). V was cut by 0 bases and J by 1 base, with 9 bases left in between. From germline, CDR1 is SGDLS and CDR2 YYNGEE. The length of the CDR3 is 15 residues. CDR3: CASSVDSGGTDTQYF. CDR3 DNA sequence: TGTGCCAGCAGCGTAGATTCCGGGGGCACAGATACGCAGTATTTT.